Shown below are 28 T cell receptor beta chains from a single sample sequenced in a study of CXCR3-negative and CXCR3-positive naive CD8 T cells (dated by TCRdb to the late 2010s). The run used a NextSeq 550. The Human TCR Profiling Kit (MiLaboratory) was used to make UMI-labeled 5' RACE TRB cDNA libraries. The reads were reprocessed in TCRdb, with one entry per CDR3 protein sequence and no accompanying DNA. The sample's table lists a count of over 150,000 distinct CDR3 sequences. The ten top clones hold 0.45% to 0.6% of the sample. Results and caveats for the whole study, not just this receptor: Compared with CXCR3-negative naive cells, CXCR3-positive naive cells had TRB CDR3s with higher hydrophobicity (lower Kidera factor 4), lower energy, and higher strength and volume indices.

These receptors' targets are unknown. Sequencing used naive CXCR3+ CD8+ T cells from blood. Sample cell subset or site, as interpreted from the label and publication: CD45RO-CCR7+CD27+CD95- naive CD8+ T cells expressing CXCR3 (TNR3+). Source of these receptors: a human donor in good health. Some clones in this sample may be carry-over from other donors' samples.

The V call is TRBV20-1, the J call TRBJ2-4; TCRdb's D call, TRBD2, is unchecked because there is no DNA. The CDR3 covers 18 residues. CDR1 and CDR2 from the germline V gene are DFQATT and SNEGSKA (reference sequence). The CDR3 region is CSARELDAPGLDVNIQYF.

The J gene is TRBJ1-2, the V gene TRBV16. The CDR3 covers 15 residues. Germline V CDR1 and CDR2: KGHSY, FQNENV. CDR3 amino acids: CASSQSPSSNYGYTF. The entire variable domain, with the rest obtained from reference TRBV16 and TRBJ1-2, is as follows: GEEVAQTPKHLVRGEGQKAKLYCAPIKGHSYVFWYQQVLKNEFKFLISFQNENVFDETGMPKERFSAKCLPNSPCSLEIQATKLEDSAVYFCASSQSPSSNYGYTFGSGTRLTVV.

The rearrangement links TRBV6-5 to TRBJ2-7; checking the TCRdb D call of TRBD1 is not possible without DNA. Per germline, CDR1 MNHEY and CDR2 SVGAGI. The CDR3 sequence is 14 residues long. CDR3 residues: CASSYYAGAYEQYF.

Here the CDR3 reads CSVEPSGGTDTQYF. The J gene is TRBJ2-3, the V gene TRBV29-1; TCRdb's D call of TRBD2 is untestable without DNA. The CDR3 length is 14 residues. The germline gives CDR1 SQVTM, CDR2 ANQGSEA.

Here the CDR3 reads CSARAGTEAFF. This chain links TRBV20-1 with TRBJ1-1. This CDR3 comprises 11 residues. The germline V gene has CDR1 DFQATT and CDR2 SNEGSKA (reference sequence).

CDR3 region: CASSLDPTASTDTQYF. The genes are TRBV7-9 and TRBJ2-3. CDR1 and CDR2 (germline): SEHNR, FQNEAQ (reference sequence). This CDR3 is 16 amino acids long.

The chain carries TRBV29-1 and TRBJ2-7; TCRdb's assignment of TRBD1 cannot be checked, as there is no DNA. The CDR3 is made up of 13 amino acids. Germline V CDR1 and CDR2: SQVTM, ANQGSEA. The CDR3 sequence is CSVGQTNSYEQYF.

The chain recombines TRBV20-1 with TRBJ2-4; TCRdb gives TRBD2 as the D gene, but with no DNA this cannot be confirmed. CDR3 length equals 18 residues. Germline values: CDR1 DFQATT, CDR2 SNEGSKA (reference sequence). CDR3 sequence: CSARKVGGDFAVENIQYF.

The chain carries TRBV7-9 and TRBJ1-1; the TCRdb D gene call, TRBD1, has no DNA to confirm it. From germline, CDR1 is SEHNR and CDR2 FQNEAQ (reference sequence). CDR3 length equals 16 residues. The CDR3 protein is CASSSSFGQGFTEAFF.

The chain combines TRBV13 with TRBJ2-7; TCRdb lists TRBD1, though no DNA is available to test this call. The germline V gene has CDR1 PRHDT and CDR2 FYEKMQ (reference sequence). This CDR3 spans 15 amino acids. CDR3 in amino acids: CASSLGGQGPYEQYF.

The chain employs TRBV4-2 and TRBJ2-7; TCRdb's D gene call, TRBD2, goes unchecked for lack of DNA. This CDR3 has 16 residues. Germline values: CDR1 LGHNA, CDR2 YNFKEQ. The CDR3 reads CASSQDELAGVREQYF.

This chain uses TRBV7-6 with TRBJ1-4; the TCRdb D gene call, TRBD1, has no DNA to confirm it. Germline V gene lookup returns CDR1 SGHVS and CDR2 FNYEAQ. This CDR3 is 15 amino acids long. This chain's CDR3 is CASRATAATNEKLFF. Together with reference TRBV7-6 and TRBJ1-4, the CDR3 gives the full variable domain: GAGVSQSPRYKVTKRGQDVALRCDPISGHVSLYWYRQALGQGPEFLTYFNYEAQQDKSGLPNDRFSAERPEGSISTLTIQRTEQRDSAMYRCASRATAATNEKLFFGSGTQLSVL.

The chain employs TRBV5-1 and TRBJ2-1; TCRdb lists TRBD2, though no DNA is available to test this call. CDR1 and CDR2 (germline): SGHRS, YFSETQ. CDR3 length equals 14 residues. The CDR3 reads CASSITDSDNEQFF.

The rearrangement links TRBV13 to TRBJ2-3. Germline assignment: CDR1 PRHDT and CDR2 FYEKMQ (reference sequence). The CDR3 length is 13 residues. The CDR3 loop reads CASSLTSADTQYF.

CDR3 sequence: CASSSLADEQFF. The chain combines TRBV11-2 with TRBJ2-1. Germline values: CDR1 SGHAT, CDR2 FQNNGV. There are 12 residues in the CDR3.

J is TRBJ2-5 and V is TRBV7-2. Germline CDR1 is SGHTA and CDR2 is FQGNSA. This CDR3 contains 13 residues. The CDR3 here is CASSLWDQETQYF.

The chain has TRBV5-1 and TRBJ2-1; TCRdb returns TRBD2, unconfirmable since there is no DNA. The CDR3 is 16 amino acids. Germline-derived CDR1 and CDR2 are SGHRS and YFSETQ. This CDR3 is CASSSSGGVSYNEQFF.

This CDR3 is CASSPSGGYNEQFF. The chain links TRBV4-1 to TRBJ2-1; TCRdb returns TRBD2, unconfirmable since there is no DNA. Germline values: CDR1 MGHRA, CDR2 YSYEKL. CDR3 length equals 14 residues.

The CDR3 region is CASSQDRGLTEAFF. The chain is built from TRBV14 and TRBJ1-1; TCRdb's D call, TRBD1, is unchecked because there is no DNA. The CDR3 has 14 residues. Germline CDR1 is SGHDN and CDR2 is FVKESK.

The V call is TRBV6-2 or TRBV6-3, the J call TRBJ2-1; lacking DNA, the TRBD2 call made by TCRdb goes unchecked. This CDR3 has 16 residues. In germline, CDR1 is MNHEY, CDR2 SVGEGT. CDR3 in amino acids: CASSSSAGGLLNEQFF.

The CDR3 region is CASKAGSYTYEQYF. This chain links TRBV28 with TRBJ2-7; as DNA is missing, the TRBD1 call by TCRdb cannot be tested. The V gene's germline CDR1 is MDHEN and CDR2 SYDVKM. The CDR3 totals 14 residues.

The rearrangement uses TRBV12-3 or TRBV12-4 and TRBJ1-5. This CDR3 is 12 amino acids long. The CDR3 sequence is CASSPMNQPQHF.

The chain couples TRBV6-2 or TRBV6-3 to TRBJ2-5; checking the TCRdb D call of TRBD2 is not possible without DNA. From germline, CDR1 is MNHEY and CDR2 SVGEGT. The CDR3 spans 15 residues. The chain's CDR3 is CASSLAGGGQETQYF.

The chain recombines TRBV19 with TRBJ1-2. CDR1 LNHDA and CDR2 SQIVND come from the germline V gene (reference sequence). The length of the CDR3 is 16 residues. The CDR3 protein is CASSSPLGRDVYGYTF.

The chain joins TRBV10-2 to TRBJ2-1. The CDR3 runs to 13 residues. Germline loops: CDR1 WSHSY, CDR2 SAAADI. The CDR3 region is CASSERAYNEQFF.

The V and J genes are TRBV12-3 or TRBV12-4 and TRBJ2-1; the D gene TCRdb calls, TRBD1, cannot be checked with no DNA. This CDR3 has 16 residues. The CDR3 spells CASTQGVGTSYNEQFF.

The chain carries TRBV29-1 and TRBJ2-1; TCRdb gives TRBD1 as the D gene, but with no DNA this cannot be confirmed. The CDR3 has 15 amino acids. The germline CDR1 and CDR2 sequences are SQVTM and ANQGSEA. This CDR3 is CSVEDQGQGADEQFF.

This chain connects TRBV28 to TRBJ2-7; TCRdb names TRBD2, which stays unverified in the absence of DNA. The CDR3 loop spans 15 amino acids. CDR1 MDHEN and CDR2 SYDVKM come from the germline V gene. CDR3 amino acids: CASSFRGTSANEQYF.